This TCR beta chain was profiled in a study of T cell repertoires in cytomegalovirus infection. Looking at the study overall: CMV infection plus the matching HLA type was flagged by public TCR beta signatures. Broader study findings: Accumulated public TCR beta family frequency recognized individuals carrying CMV together with the relevant HLA. Dominant in the ex vivo response were TCR beta clonotypes restricted by HLA-C and specific for CMV.

Trimming cost V 1 base and J 3 bases, with 6 bases left between them. Per the germline V gene, CDR1 is LGHNA and CDR2 is YSLEER. The CDR3 is made up of 13 amino acids. This clonotype showed up many times. Its specificity is not known. MiXCR, run by TCRdb on the reads, gives a single entry per CDR3 protein. The sample lists about 400,000 distinct CDR3 sequences; around 18% were seen once. This sequence was found in a human donor in good health (CMV status not recorded). Some clones in this sample may be carry-over from other donors' samples. V is TRBV4-3 and J is TRBJ2-5, with D uncertain. Sample: PBMCs. In DNA, the CDR3 is TGCGCCAGCAGCCAAGTTTCGGAAGAGACCCAGTACTTC. Amino acids: CASSQVSEETQYF.